This record looks at one TCR beta chain sequence and its context. This CDR3 has 15 amino acids. Trimming cost V 4 bases and J 6 bases, with 17 bases left between them. A single record per CDR3 protein comes from TCRdb applying MiXCR to the RT-PCR reads. Of approximately 3,700 distinct CDR3 sequences listed, approximately 5.9% are singletons. This sample is drawn from a study of immune reconstitution after stem cell transplant in scleroderma. This material was obtained before or after autologous hematopoietic stem cell transplantation (not recorded which). The source of this sequence is a female donor with systemic sclerosis. The chain is built from TRBV12-3 or TRBV12-4 and TRBJ2-3, with D unresolved. The CDR3 region is CASSSMGSASDTQYF. In DNA form, the CDR3 reads TGTGCCAGCAGTTCTATGGGCAGTGCATCGGATACGCAGTATTTT.